This TCR beta chain was retrieved from a study of monozygotic twins with inflammatory bowel disease. Per germline, CDR1 SGHRS and CDR2 YFSETQ. CDR3 length equals 15 residues. A note on this clonotype: Antigen: not known.

Overall study results and limits: IBD patients carried less diverse TCRbeta repertoires (inverse Simpson) than healthy co-twins. Some repertoire variability may stem from patients' differing immunosuppressive treatments.

Addition of UMIs with a 6-nucleotide sample barcode was achieved by template switching. After re-calling the 5' RACE reads, TCRdb lists one entry per CDR3 protein, DNA absent. This sample's clone table lists approximately 210,000 distinct CDR3 sequences. The V and J genes are TRBV5-1 and TRBJ1-1. Source material: blood. The sequence derives from a human donor with ulcerative colitis or Crohn's disease, or a healthy co-twin of an affected twin (not recorded which). The CDR3 is CASSLEVWGTSEVFF.